The rows below give T cell receptor beta chains drawn from one sample of a study of blood T cells in healthy people across ages. Using its own MiXCR run on the 5' RACE reads, TCRdb lists one record per CDR3 protein. The sample shows under 1,000,000 distinct CDR3 sequences, about half of them seen only once. The sequencing sample was made of blood. Receptor source: a man older than 75 in good health. Each CDR3 is given with its conserved first and last residue. Fields, in order: D gene, clone size, J gene, V gene, CDR3 DNA, CDR3 protein. D genes are given only for firm matches. The size field is filled for only some rows; it gives once, few, many or a size class.

NA	NA	TRBJ1-1	TRBV6-1	TGTGCCAGCATAGGTGTATTGAACACTGAAGCTTTCTTT	CASIGVLNTEAFF
NA	NA	TRBJ2-7	TRBV2	TGTGCCAGCAGTGAAGGGCTGCGAACGACTTACGAGCAGTACTTC	CASSEGLRTTYEQYF
TRBD2	NA	TRBJ2-7	TRBV6-6	TGTGCCAGCAGTTACGCGGGGGGGCGGGTAGGAGAGCAGTACTTC	CASSYAGGRVGEQYF
NA	NA	TRBJ1-2	TRBV29-1	TGCAGCGTTGAAGGGTTCAGATGGGGCTATGGCTACACCTTC	CSVEGFRWGYGYTF
TRBD1	few	TRBJ2-7	TRBV5-1	TGCGCCAGCAAGAATTCCGGGACAGGCATCTACGAGCAGTACTTC	CASKNSGTGIYEQYF
NA	NA	TRBJ2-1	TRBV29-1	TGCAGCACTATACAGGACAGGACTAATAATGAGCAGTTCTTC	CSTIQDRTNNEQFF
TRBD1	NA	TRBJ1-2	TRBV4-3	TGCGCCAGCAGCCAAGATACAGGGGGCACCTATGGCTACACCTTC	CASSQDTGGTYGYTF
TRBD2	NA	TRBJ2-1	TRBV28	TGTGCCACCGCTGGGACTAGCGGGAGCAATGAGCAGTTCTTC	CATAGTSGSNEQFF
NA	many	TRBJ1-2	TRBV12-3/TRBV12-4	TGTGCCAGCAGTGGAACTCGACGGTATGGCTACACCTTC	CASSGTRRYGYTF
NA	NA	TRBJ2-3	TRBV27	TGTGCCAGCAGTTTATCTTGGGGTCGGGGAGAAGATACGCAGTATTTT	CASSLSWGRGEDTQYF
NA	few	TRBJ2-7	TRBV28	TGTGCCAGCAGTTCCATTGCCAGGGCATACGAGCAGTACTTC	CASSSIARAYEQYF
TRBD2	few	TRBJ2-3	TRBV7-3	TGTGCCAGCAGCCGCACGGGAGGGGACACAGATACGCAGTATTTT	CASSRTGGDTDTQYF
NA	few	TRBJ2-7	TRBV30	TGTGCCTGGAAGAAAGGCTACGAGCAGTACTTC	CAWKKGYEQYF
NA	NA	TRBJ2-3	TRBV12-3/TRBV12-4	TGTGCCAGCAGTTTGAACAGCTTTAGCACAGATACGCAGTATTTT	CASSLNSFSTDTQYF
NA	once	TRBJ2-1	TRBV9	TGTGCCAGCAGCCCTCAACCCCGTTCCTACAATGAGCAGTTCTTC	CASSPQPRSYNEQFF
TRBD2	NA	TRBJ2-3	TRBV30	TGTGCCTGGAGTAGGGAGTGGGAGGGCCCGGCAGATACGCAGTATTTT	CAWSREWEGPADTQYF
NA	many	TRBJ2-3	TRBV20-1	TGCAGTGCTAGCGGTAAAGTCACAGATACGCAGTATTTT	CSASGKVTDTQYF
TRBD1	NA	TRBJ2-7	TRBV5-4	TGTGCCGGCAGCGCCAGGGACAGCTACGAGCAGTACTTC	CAGSARDSYEQYF
NA	NA	TRBJ2-1	TRBV2	TGTGCCAGCAGTCGCGAGACTAGACTGGCTGATGAGCAGTTCTTC	CASSRETRLADEQFF
NA	few	TRBJ2-7	TRBV5-1	TGCGCCAGCAGCTTGTGGCAGGGGGGTCCCGAGCAGTACTTC	CASSLWQGGPEQYF
NA	NA	TRBJ2-3	TRBV20-1	TGCAGTGCTAGAGATACGAACACCTTCGCAGATACGCAGTATTTT	CSARDTNTFADTQYF
NA	NA	TRBJ1-1	TRBV15	TGTGTCACCAGCAGAGACCGGGCACCGAACACTGAAGCTTTCTTT	CVTSRDRAPNTEAFF
TRBD2	few	TRBJ2-3	TRBV20-1	TGCAGTGCTAGAGTTGGGGGGGTGAGCACAGATACGCAGTATTTT	CSARVGGVSTDTQYF
NA	NA	TRBJ2-5	TRBV28	TGTGCCAGCAGCCACGTAACCGGACGGGGACAAGAGACCCAGTACTTC	CASSHVTGRGQETQYF
NA	NA	TRBJ1-2	TRBV20-1	TGCAGTGCTAGAGATACGACCCGGGAGGATGGCTACACCTTC	CSARDTTREDGYTF
NA	many	TRBJ2-1	TRBV3-1	TGTGCCAGCAGCCAGCCAGCGAACTCCTACAATGAGCAGTTCTTC	CASSQPANSYNEQFF
NA	NA	TRBJ1-4	TRBV19	TGTGCCAGTAGTGTTTCGGGCACTGGTGAAAAACTGTTTTTT	CASSVSGTGEKLFF
TRBD1	few	TRBJ2-5	TRBV7-2	TGTGCCAGCAGCCTAGATGTGGACAGGGGTTGGTACTTC	CASSLDVDRGWYF